These 14 T cell receptor beta chains originate from one sample sequenced in a study of blood T cell repertoires in COVID-19. TCRdb keeps only in-frame clones here, not all; method: immunoSEQ multiplex PCR. The sample lists 300,000 to 350,000 clones, roughly 88% occurring once. The sequencing sample was made of PBMCs or T cells enriched from blood (not recorded which). Every receptor here comes from a man aged 25 to 40 who had recovered from COVID-19.

V is TRBV6-4 and J is TRBJ1-6; D gene uncertain. The germline V gene has CDR1 MRHNA and CDR2 SNTAGT. The CDR3 totals 13 residues. Trimming stripped 8 bases from V and 3 bases from J, with 8 bases between. The CDR3 DNA sequence: TGTGCCAGCGGGGAGTACTATAATTCACCCCTCCACTTT. Amino acid sequence: CASGEYYNSPLHF.

The chain carries TRBV7-9 and TRBJ1-3, with D possibly being TRBD1 (6 bases). V was pared by 6 bases and J by 0 bases, with 18 bases between. From germline, CDR1 is SEHNR and CDR2 FQNEAQ (reference sequence). The CDR3 is made up of 17 amino acids. The CDR3, as DNA: TGTGCCAGCAGACAAGCGGGGGGCTGGGACTCTGGAAACACCATATATTTT. Its translation is CASRQAGGWDSGNTIYF.

The chain is built from TRBV7-8 and TRBJ1-2, with 8 positions matching TRBD1. The CDR3 loop spans 16 amino acids. The germline V gene encodes CDR1 SGHVS and CDR2 FQNEAQ. Trimming at V came to 0 bases and at J to 2 bases, leaving 5 bases not matched to a gene. The CDR3 bases are TGTGCCAGCAGCTTAGCCCAGGGGGCCCTGAACTATGGCTACACCTTC. Translating gives CASSLAQGALNYGYTF.

This clone was counted between two and nine times. The J gene is TRBJ2-3, the V gene TRBV4-2, with TRBD1 matching over 12 bases. V was clipped by 5 bases and J by 5 bases; unmatched bases: 5. The CDR3 has 15 amino acids. Germline V gene data show CDR1 as LGHNA and CDR2 as YNFKEQ. The CDR3 here is CASSDRDRGRDTQYF. The DNA of the CDR3 is TGTGCCAGCAGCGACCGGGACAGGGGGCGAGATACGCAGTATTTT.

This clone was recorded only once. The V and J genes are TRBV14 and TRBJ1-2, with 9 bases lining up with TRBD1. CDR3 length: 14 residues. Germline lookup yields CDR1 SGHDN and CDR2 FVKESK. The ends lost 1 base at V and 8 bases at J; junction bases unmatched: 5. CDR3 sequence: CASSQGQGVGGYTF. For the CDR3, the DNA is TGTGCCAGCAGCCAAGGACAGGGGGTAGGAGGCTACACCTTC.

This clone appeared a few times. The identical CDR3 is also encoded by other nucleotide sequences in the sample. This chain links TRBV27 with TRBJ2-2, with 14 bases that match TRBD2. Germline CDR1 is MNHEY and CDR2 is SMNVEV (reference sequence). The CDR3 spans 18 residues. V lost 2 bases, J lost 2 bases, and 4 bases stayed unmatched. CDR3 protein: CASSLRLAGGLNTGELFF. The CDR3 nucleotides are TGTGCCAGCAGTTTAAGACTAGCGGGGGGGCTTAACACCGGGGAGCTGTTTTTT.

The chain recombines TRBV7-3 with TRBJ1-1; no clear D. The germline V and J ends were trimmed by 5 bases and 5 bases, with 12 bases remaining between them. The CDR3 sequence is 13 residues long. Germline CDR1 reads SGHTA; CDR2 reads FQGTGA. CDR3 DNA sequence: TGTGCCAGCAGCCCCCCAGGAGGGACTGAAGCTTTCTTT. Its protein product is CASSPPGGTEAFF.

This CDR3 is CASKGQNLGPQHF. In nucleotides, the CDR3 is TGTGCCAGCAAGGGACAGAACCTAGGGCCCCAGCATTTT. The chain employs TRBV2 and TRBJ1-5, with 7 nucleotides matching TRBD1. There are 13 residues in the CDR3. V dropped 7 bases and J dropped 9; count of bases not matched to a gene: 9. From germline, CDR1 is SNHLY and CDR2 FYNNEI.

In this sample, this clone turned up once. This chain connects TRBV4-1 to TRBJ2-3; D is perhaps TRBD1 (5 bases). The germline gives CDR1 MGHRA, CDR2 YSYEKL. This CDR3 is 14 amino acids long. V dropped 4 bases and J dropped 5 bases, with 13 bases sitting between them. CDR3 loop: CASSPGPQGDTQYF. DNA for the CDR3: TGCGCCAGCAGCCCAGGACCTCAGGGAGATACGCAGTATTTT.

The rearrangement joins TRBV11-2 to TRBJ1-1; D is undetermined. The V and J ends lost 2 bases and 1 base respectively, with 8 bases between them. Per germline, CDR1 SGHAT and CDR2 FQNNGV. This CDR3 region has 14 residues. The DNA for the CDR3 is TGTGCCAGCAGCTTACTCAGAAAGAACACTGAAGCTTTCTTT. Translation: CASSLLRKNTEAFF.

CDR3 in DNA: TGTGCCAGCAGCGTACAGGGTAGCTACGAGCAGTACTTC. As protein: CASSVQGSYEQYF. The chain has TRBV5-5 and TRBJ2-7; D is perhaps TRBD1 (6 bases). Trimming shortened V by 4 bases and J by 3 bases, and 11 bases separated the two germline ends. The CDR3 runs 13 residues. Germline assignment: CDR1 SGHKS and CDR2 YYEKEE (reference sequence). Variable domain in full (rest from reference TRBV5-5 and TRBJ2-7): DAGVTQSPTHLIKTRGQQVTLRCSPISGHKSVSWYQQVLGQGPQFIFQYYEKEERGRGNFPDRFSARQFPNYSSELNVNALLLGDSALYLCASSVQGSYEQYFGPGTRLTVT.

The J gene is TRBJ2-1, the V gene TRBV7-8; D not resolved. The germline V and J ends were trimmed by 4 bases and 8 bases, with 6 bases remaining between them. This CDR3 region has 11 residues. Germline V gene sequence: CDR1 SGHVS, CDR2 FQNEAQ. The CDR3 here is CASSYTDEQFF. CDR3 DNA: TGTGCCAGCAGCTATACAGATGAGCAGTTCTTC.

The J gene is TRBJ2-7, the V gene TRBV27; D remains ambiguous. Deletions cut 4 bases from V and 0 bases from J, with 7 bases between. Germline CDR1 reads MNHEY; CDR2 reads SMNVEV (reference sequence). CDR3 length equals 13 residues. The CDR3 DNA follows: TGTGCCAGCAGTTCACACCTCTCCTACGAGCAGTACTTC. Its protein product is CASSSHLSYEQYF.

This chain uses TRBV19 with TRBJ2-7; TRBD1 aligns across 9 bases. V dropped 5 bases and J dropped 4; count of bases not matched to a gene: 12. CDR3 size: 16 residues. Germline V CDR1 and CDR2: LNHDA, SQIVND (reference sequence). The CDR3 coding sequence is TGTGCCAGTAGTTCTTCCGGGACAGGGATAGGATACGAGCAGTACTTC. Encoded protein: CASSSSGTGIGYEQYF.